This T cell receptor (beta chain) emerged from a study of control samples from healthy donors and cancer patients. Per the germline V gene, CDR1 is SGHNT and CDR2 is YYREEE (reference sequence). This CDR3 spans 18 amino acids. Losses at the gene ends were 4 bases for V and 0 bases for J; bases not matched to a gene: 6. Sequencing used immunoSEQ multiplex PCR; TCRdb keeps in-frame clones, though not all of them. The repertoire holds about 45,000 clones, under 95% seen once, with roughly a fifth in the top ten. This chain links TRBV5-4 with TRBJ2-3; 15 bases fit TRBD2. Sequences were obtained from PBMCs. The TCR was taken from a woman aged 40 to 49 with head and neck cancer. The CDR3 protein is CASSDRTSGGVSTDTQYF. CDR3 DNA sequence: TGTGCCAGCAGCGACCGGACTAGCGGGGGGGTGAGCACAGATACGCAGTATTTT. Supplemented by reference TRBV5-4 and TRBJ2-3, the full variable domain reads ETGVTQSPTHLIKTRGQQVTLRCSSQSGHNTVSWYQQALGQGPQFIFQYYREEENGRGNFPPRFSGLQFPNYSSELNVNALELDDSALYLCASSDRTSGGVSTDTQYFGPGTRLTVL.